These 23 T cell receptor beta chains came from one sample sequenced in a study of T cells after somatic rescue of genetic block. Sequencing was performed with immunoSEQ multiplex PCR; in TCRdb, only in-frame clones are kept and a portion is missing. The profile shows tens of thousands of clones, 90% to 96% of them singletons. The sequenced material came from peripheral blood mononuclear cells (PBMCs). The receptors were sampled from a child less than two years old.

This chain connects TRBV7-9 to TRBJ2-3, with 8 bases lining up with TRBD2. After removal of 7 bases from V and 1 base from J, the junction contained 1 base not matched to a gene. Germline V gives CDR1 SEHNR, CDR2 FQNEAQ (reference sequence). There are 13 residues in the CDR3. The CDR3 nucleotides are TGTGCCAGCAAGCGGGGGCGCACAGATACGCAGTATTTT. This translates into CASKRGRTDTQYF.

The chain joins TRBV29-1 to TRBJ2-1; D possibly corresponds to TRBD2 (6 bases). The ends were cut back, 7 bases at V and 4 bases at J, with 14 bases in the middle. The CDR3 has 13 amino acids. The germline V gene has CDR1 SQVTM and CDR2 ANQGSEA. Written as DNA, the CDR3 is TGCAGCGCGGGGGAGCGGACTTACAATGAGCAGTTCTTC. Amino acids: CSAGERTYNEQFF.

J is TRBJ2-7 and V is TRBV5-1; no clear D gene. Trimming took off 4 bases at V and 0 bases at J, with 5 bases between the two ends. In germline, CDR1 is SGHRS, CDR2 YFSETQ. This CDR3 spans 12 amino acids. The DNA of the CDR3 is TGCGCCAGCAGCAACTCCTCCTACGAGCAGTACTTC. It translates to CASSNSSYEQYF.

The chain joins TRBV4-1 to TRBJ1-1; a possible D gene is TRBD1 (6 bases). Trimming pared 2 bases from V and 2 bases from J, leaving 12 bases between. This CDR3 region has 15 residues. CDR1 MGHRA and CDR2 YSYEKL come from the germline V gene. The DNA of the CDR3 is TGCGCCAGCAGCCAAACAGCGGGGGGCAACACTGAAGCTTTCTTT. It yields the protein CASSQTAGGNTEAFF.

The V call is TRBV6-1, the J call TRBJ1-1; 8 nucleotides agree with TRBD1. V lost 3 bases to trimming and J lost 0 bases; unmatched junction nucleotides: 0. This CDR3 contains 14 residues. The germline CDR1 and CDR2 sequences are MNHNS and SASEGT. CDR3 sequence: CASSDRGLNTEAFF. In DNA form, the CDR3 reads TGTGCCAGCAGTGACAGGGGGCTGAACACTGAAGCTTTCTTT.

This clone appeared once. This rearrangement joins TRBV7-9 to TRBJ2-4; 7 bases are shared with TRBD2. Germline-derived CDR1 and CDR2 are SEHNR and FQNEAQ (reference sequence). This CDR3 is 15 amino acids long. The V segment lost 1 base and the J segment 8 bases; nucleotides outside the gene matches: 8. Here the CDR3 DNA reads TGTGCCAGCAGCTTAGGAGGACTAGGTTCGGACATTCAGTACTTC. Amino acid sequence: CASSLGGLGSDIQYF.

The chain couples TRBV4-3 to TRBJ2-7; 11 bases agree with TRBD2. The J segment lost 2 bases and the V segment lost 2 bases, leaving 2 bases of the junction unmatched. This CDR3 contains 15 residues. Germline loops: CDR1 LGHNA, CDR2 YSLEER. In nucleotides, the CDR3 is TGCGCCAGCAGCCAAAGTAGCGGGAGGGCCTACGAGCAGTACTTC. Protein product: CASSQSSGRAYEQYF.

This clone showed up just once. The V gene is TRBV9, the J gene TRBJ2-2; the D is unclear. The length of the CDR3 is 14 residues. Trimming shortened V by 0 bases and J by 2 bases, and 5 bases separated the two germline ends. Germline assignment: CDR1 SGDLS and CDR2 YYNGEE. CDR3 protein: CASSVGDNTGELFF. CDR3 DNA: TGTGCCAGCAGCGTAGGAGACAACACCGGGGAGCTGTTTTTT.

The J gene is TRBJ1-1, the V gene TRBV6-5; 9 bases agree with TRBD1. Losses at the gene ends were 5 bases for V and 5 bases for J; bases not matched to a gene: 6. There are 14 residues in the CDR3. Germline V gene lookup returns CDR1 MNHEY and CDR2 SVGAGI. The CDR3 bases are TGTGCCAGCAGTCGGACAGGGGTTTTGACTGAAGCTTTCTTT. Protein sequence: CASSRTGVLTEAFF.

The chain has TRBV13 and TRBJ1-2; 10 nucleotides agree with TRBD1. CDR3 size: 15 residues. Germline V CDR1 and CDR2: PRHDT, FYEKMQ (reference sequence). Trimming at V came to 0 bases and at J to 2 bases, leaving 0 bases not matched to a gene. The CDR3 sequence: CASSLGDRGNYGYTF. For the CDR3, the DNA is TGTGCCAGCAGCTTAGGGGACAGGGGGAACTATGGCTACACCTTC.

The J gene is TRBJ2-5, the V gene TRBV5-6, with D unresolved. The CDR3 is 13 amino acids. Germline assignment: CDR1 SGHDT and CDR2 YYEEEE. Trimming pared 1 base from V and 5 bases from J, leaving 9 bases between. CDR3 in amino acids: CASSLLQIETQYF. The CDR3 bases are TGTGCCAGCAGCTTGCTGCAGATCGAGACCCAGTACTTC.

The rearrangement links TRBV27 to TRBJ2-2, with D hard to call. Germline V gives CDR1 MNHEY, CDR2 SMNVEV (reference sequence). Trimming stripped 6 bases from V and 0 bases from J, with 11 bases between. This CDR3 region has 15 residues. The CDR3 DNA sequence: TGTGCCAGCAGACGGGCCATTCCGAACACCGGGGAGCTGTTTTTT. It is translated as CASRRAIPNTGELFF.

The chain combines TRBV2 with TRBJ1-3; perhaps TRBD1 as D (5 bases). The CDR3 totals 13 residues. Germline V CDR1 and CDR2: SNHLY, FYNNEI. The ends were cut back, 6 bases at V and 2 bases at J, with 8 bases in the middle. CDR3: CASRGETGNTIYF. DNA for the CDR3: TGTGCCAGCAGGGGGGAGACTGGAAACACCATATATTTT.

The V call is TRBV7-9, the J call TRBJ2-1, with TRBD2 matching over 8 bases. CDR1 is SEHNR, CDR2 FQNEAQ, per germline (reference sequence). The ends lost 5 bases at V and 6 bases at J; junction bases unmatched: 9. This CDR3 is built from 15 residues. Here the CDR3 reads CASSNPGTRFNEQFF. Here the CDR3 DNA reads TGTGCCAGCAGCAATCCCGGGACTAGATTCAATGAGCAGTTCTTC.

The chain carries TRBV9 and TRBJ2-2, with TRBD2 matching 9 bases. The germline CDR1 and CDR2 sequences are SGDLS and YYNGEE. The J segment lost 6 bases and the V segment lost 3 bases, leaving 12 bases of the junction unmatched. CDR3 length equals 17 residues. CDR3 nucleotide sequence: TGTGCCAGCAGCGACCCCCGGGGTAGCGGGAGCGCCGGGGAGCTGTTTTTT. Protein product: CASSDPRGSGSAGELFF.

This clone has only a few counts. Different DNA sequences within this sample yield the same CDR3. The chain joins TRBV4-1 to TRBJ1-1, with D unclear. In germline, CDR1 is MGHRA, CDR2 YSYEKL. The CDR3 covers 13 residues. The ends were cut back, 1 base at V and 1 base at J, with 4 bases in the middle. CDR3 loop: CASSQGQNTEAFF. The CDR3 DNA is TGCGCCAGCAGCCAAGGACAGAACACTGAAGCTTTCTTT.

The chain couples TRBV10-3 to TRBJ1-3; D may be TRBD1 (5 bases). Trimming removed 9 bases from V and 0 bases from J, with 12 bases in between. CDR3 size: 14 residues. Germline V CDR1 and CDR2: ENHRY, SYGVKD. As DNA, the CDR3 is TGTGCCATTTCAGGGCAGTCCTCTGGAAACACCATATATTTT. Translated, it gives CAISGQSSGNTIYF.

This rearrangement joins TRBV19 to TRBJ2-5; possibly TRBD2 for D (5 bases). Germline CDR1 LNHDA, CDR2 SQIVND (reference sequence). The CDR3 covers 13 residues. V was pared by 4 bases and J by 3 bases, with 9 bases between. CDR3 bases: TGTGCCAGTAGTACCGGACTGGAAGAGACCCAGTACTTC. Protein product: CASSTGLEETQYF.

This clone was counted a single time. This rearrangement joins TRBV4-3 to TRBJ2-2; 7 nucleotides agree with TRBD1. Germline loops: CDR1 LGHNA, CDR2 YSLEER. V shed 3 bases, J shed 0 bases, and the junction held 4 bases outside the gene matches. The CDR3 extends over 16 amino acids. CDR3 region: CASSHAGTANTGELFF. CDR3 sequence (DNA): TGCGCCAGCAGCCACGCCGGGACAGCGAACACCGGGGAGCTGTTTTTT.

The chain couples TRBV21-1 to TRBJ2-7. TRBV21-1 is flagged as a pseudogene. CDR3 size: 15 residues. CDR3: CASSKDGTLTYEQYF. CDR3 nucleotides: TGTGCCAGCAGCAAAGACGGGACGCTAACCTACGAGCAGTACTTC.

The V gene is TRBV5-1, the J gene TRBJ2-1; a weak D match, TRBD1 (5 bases). There are 14 residues in the CDR3. CDR1 is SGHRS and CDR2 is YFSETQ in the germline V gene. Trimming pared 2 bases from V and 4 bases from J, leaving 10 bases between. The CDR3 DNA is TGCGCCAGCAGCTTTTCCGGACATTACAATGAGCAGTTCTTC. It encodes CASSFSGHYNEQFF.

The chain carries TRBV5-1 and TRBJ1-4; D possibly corresponds to TRBD1 (5 bases). V lost 1 base and J lost 5, with 9 bases in between. This CDR3 is built from 14 residues. Germline V CDR1 and CDR2: SGHRS, YFSETQ. CDR3 sequence reads: CASSLTGMNEKLFF. DNA of the CDR3: TGCGCCAGCAGCTTGACAGGAATGAATGAAAAACTGTTTTTT.

This chain joins TRBV7-9 and TRBJ2-5; D remains ambiguous. V was pared by 5 bases and J by 7 bases, with 11 bases between. CDR3 size: 12 residues. CDR1 is SEHNR and CDR2 is FQNEAQ in the germline V gene (reference sequence). CDR3 DNA sequence: TGTGCCAGCAGCCAGTCCTCGGGGACCCAGTACTTC. Translating it yields CASSQSSGTQYF.